Reported below is one TCR beta chain. Trimming left V 0 bases short and J 2 bases short, with 11 bases between. Germline V lookup: CDR1 GTSNPN, CDR2 SVGIG (reference sequence). This CDR3 has 15 residues. The protocol was immunoSEQ multiplex PCR, while the TCRdb copy is restricted to in-frame clones and leaves out a portion. The sample lists some 180,000 clones; roughly 85% were seen once. This sample stems from a study of blood T cell repertoires in COVID-19. Across the whole study: There were acute and convalescent COVID-19 samples, and they came from the United States, Italy and Spain.

The source of this sequence is a woman aged 55-69 years with acute or convalescent COVID-19. Sample: peripheral blood. This chain joins TRBV30 and TRBJ1-3; the D is unclear. In nucleotides, the CDR3 is TGTGCCTGGAGTGTACCTCAAACAACTGGAAACACCATATATTTT. Its protein product is CAWSVPQTTGNTIYF.